The source of this TCR beta chain is a study of shared clonotypes between healthy human individuals (dated by TCRdb to between 2020 and 2021). As for the study more broadly: Two women and a few men aged 18 to 49 years were included in the cohort. For each donor, CD4 naive and CD4 memory were each given three plates, CD8 naive was given two plates, and CD8 memory was given one plate. Each donor's leukapheresis produced roughly between roughly 0.85 and 10 billion PBMCs. Blood TCR repertoires of five healthy adults were deeply sequenced to estimate repertoire size and the extent of clonotype sharing between individuals. To increase sequencing depth and limit assay-specific biases, TCR repertoire library preparation and sequencing were carried out by different laboratories using diverse techniques. The study at large found these results: Incomplete sequencing was indicated by rarefaction of sorted-subset datasets, despite the large sequencing depth. The genetic and exposure-history diversity represented was limited by the small number of donors. Across several donors, approximately 5% of naive CD4, approximately 3.5% of naive CD8, around 2.1% of memory CD4, and 0.4% of memory CD8 clonotypes were shared. Compared with non-shared clonotypes, the clonotypes found in all four sorted-subset donors had higher generation probabilities. Naive subsets generally had larger estimated clonotype richness than memory subsets. Sampling was limited to blood, and TCR repertoires in tissue likely differ from TCR repertoires in blood. Pairwise subsampling led to the expectation that sequencing depth would affect the degree of clonotype sharing among donors.

Healthy HIV-negative adults with no recently reported acute infections or vaccinations were included as donors. Every donor was a Caucasian adult residing in Nashville, Tennessee, USA. CD8 memory samples consisted of magnetically selected CD45RO+ cells combined with CCR7-negative CD45RA+ effector memory (TemRA) cells. Blood was collected by leukapheresis, and PBMCs were isolated by Ficoll-Histopaque density gradient centrifugation and then cryopreserved in liquid nitrogen vapor phase. Purity and quantity of every magnetically sorted T cell population were checked by analytical flow cytometry. Each sorted fraction had its genomic DNA isolated and then quantified by UV absorbance on a Nanodrop 2000c. TCR CDR3 regions were amplified from genomic DNA by multiplex PCR using the deep immunoSEQ assay. Extracted genomic DNA from each cell subset was spread evenly across all wells of several immunoSEQ 96-well plates, with each plate serving as a replicate. For sorted subsets, 200 to 250 ng of genomic DNA, equivalent to 25,000 to 30,000 T cell genomes, went into each replicate PCR. Purified libraries were measured with a Qubit 3.0 fluorometer, size-checked on a Bioanalyzer 2100, and measured again with the KAPA Library Quantification kit. Every immunoSEQ 96-well plate was sequenced on a separate single-read 150-cycle Illumina NextSeq 550 flow cell. As for how the authors treated the data: The immunoSEQ output contained only junctional sequences without quality scores, so filtering could not match that applied to full-length reads. To assign V/J genes and CDR3, sequences were annotated using PyIR, a Python wrapper for IgBLAST v1.9, with IMGT germline references. Reads were removed for weak V/J assignments (E-value above 1e-6), missing CDR3, stop codons, out-of-frame junctions, or ambiguous translated residues. V3J clonotypes were defined by identical inferred V gene, J gene, and CDR3 amino acid sequence. Percentage overlap between repertoires was computed as shared unique clonotypes divided by the size of the smaller repertoire. RTK rarefaction, the Chao1 estimator, and Recon v2.1 estimates of unobserved clonotypes were used to assess repertoire richness. For all TCRbeta clonotypes obtained by the gDNA method from several donors, generation probabilities were computed with OLGA. In TCRdb, the immuneACCESS table is reduced to in-frame sequences with V and J assigned. These tables do not hold every clone; where another copy was compared, an unresolved V gene accounts for under half, and the others remain unexplained. V, J and clone size are those of that table, while D and trimming were read from the DNA. The sample table records some 380,000 clones; about 96% of these occur just once. About 0.32% of the sample belongs to the ten largest clones.

Measured from the cysteine to the phenylalanine, the CDR3 is 15 residues long. Just CDR3 DNA is preserved here, 45 bases in frame from base 1. Reading the germline V gene gives CDR1 KGHSH and CDR2 LQKENI. V has 5 bases trimmed and J has 1 base trimmed; junction bases matching no gene number 4. To note about this clone: This clone's antigen is unknown. No much larger clonotype is one base removed from it; base qualities were not supplied.

The chain couples TRBV18 to TRBJ2-2, and 7 junctional nucleotides match TRBD1. This TCR came from a man aged 25-40 years in good health. The sequencing sample was made of memory CD8+ T cells sorted from blood. Explained via the paper, the cell subset or site label denotes: CD45RO+ cells pooled with CCR7-negative TemRA cells. The CDR3 reads as follows: CASSSWTGNTGELFF. At the DNA level, the sequence is TGTGCCAGCTCATCCTGGACAGGGAACACCGGGGAGCTGTTTTTT.